The present TCR beta chain was sequenced within a study of T-cell memory formation after mild COVID-19. The CDR3 runs to 11 residues. Germline-derived CDR1 and CDR2 are ENHRY and SYGVKD. V was pared by 5 bases and J by 4 bases, with 3 bases between. MiXCR was run by TCRdb on the 5' RACE reads, yielding one entry per CDR3 protein. The sample consists of 350,000 to 500,000 distinct CDR3 sequences, around 20% of them appearing once. The source is an adult woman who had mild COVID-19 (a few samples of this study predate the infection). Cell type and time point are not known. This chain uses TRBV10-3 with TRBJ2-1; unclear D gene. Material for sequencing was PBMCs or a T cell subset sorted from them (not recorded which). The CDR3, as DNA: TGTGCCATCAGTATTTACAATGAGCAGTTCTTC. Protein product: CAISIYNEQFF.